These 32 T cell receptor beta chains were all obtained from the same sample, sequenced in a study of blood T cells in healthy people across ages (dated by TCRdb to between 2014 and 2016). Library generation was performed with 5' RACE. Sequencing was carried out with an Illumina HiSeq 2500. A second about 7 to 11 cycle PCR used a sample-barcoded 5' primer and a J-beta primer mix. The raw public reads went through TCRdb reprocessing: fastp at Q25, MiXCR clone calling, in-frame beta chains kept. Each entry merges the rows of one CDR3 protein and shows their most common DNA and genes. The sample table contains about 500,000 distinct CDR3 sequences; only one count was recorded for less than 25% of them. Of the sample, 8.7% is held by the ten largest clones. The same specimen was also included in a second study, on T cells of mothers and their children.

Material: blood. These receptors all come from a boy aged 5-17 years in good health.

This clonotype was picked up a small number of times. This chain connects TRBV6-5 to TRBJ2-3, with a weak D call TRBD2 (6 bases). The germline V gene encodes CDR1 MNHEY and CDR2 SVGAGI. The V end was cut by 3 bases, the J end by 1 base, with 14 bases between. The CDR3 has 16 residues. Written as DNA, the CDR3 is TGTGCCAGCAGTTATAACCGGGGAGGAGGCACAGATACGCAGTATTTT. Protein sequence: CASSYNRGGGTDTQYF.

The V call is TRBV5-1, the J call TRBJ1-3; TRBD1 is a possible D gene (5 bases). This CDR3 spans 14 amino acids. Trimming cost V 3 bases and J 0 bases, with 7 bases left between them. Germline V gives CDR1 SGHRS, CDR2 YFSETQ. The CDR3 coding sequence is TGCGCCAGCAGCTGGGACGGCTCTGGAAACACCATATATTTT. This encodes CASSWDGSGNTIYF. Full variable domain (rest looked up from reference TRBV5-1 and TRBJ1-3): KAGVTQTPRYLIKTRGQQVTLSCSPISGHRSVSWYQQTPGQGLQFLFEYFSETQRNKGNFPGRFSGRQFSNSRSEMNVSTLELGDSALYLCASSWDGSGNTIYFGEGSWLTVV.

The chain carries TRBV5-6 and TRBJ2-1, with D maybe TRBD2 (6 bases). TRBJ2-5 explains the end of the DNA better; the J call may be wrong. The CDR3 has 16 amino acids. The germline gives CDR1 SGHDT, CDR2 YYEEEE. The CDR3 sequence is CASSYNPGLGVETQYF. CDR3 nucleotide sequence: TGTGCCAGCAGCTACAACCCGGGACTGGGTGTGGAGACCCAGTACTTC.

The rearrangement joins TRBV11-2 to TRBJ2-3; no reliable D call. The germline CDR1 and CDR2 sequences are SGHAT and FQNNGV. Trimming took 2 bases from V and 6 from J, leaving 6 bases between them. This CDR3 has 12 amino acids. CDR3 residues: CASSLISDTQYF. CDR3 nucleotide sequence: TGTGCCAGCAGCTTAATCTCCGATACGCAGTATTTT. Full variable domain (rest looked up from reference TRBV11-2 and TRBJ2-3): EAGVAQSPRYKIIEKRQSVAFWCNPISGHATLYWYQQILGQGPKLLIQFQNNGVVDDSQLPKDRFSAERLKGVDSTLKIQPAKLEDSAVYLCASSLISDTQYFGPGTRLTVL.

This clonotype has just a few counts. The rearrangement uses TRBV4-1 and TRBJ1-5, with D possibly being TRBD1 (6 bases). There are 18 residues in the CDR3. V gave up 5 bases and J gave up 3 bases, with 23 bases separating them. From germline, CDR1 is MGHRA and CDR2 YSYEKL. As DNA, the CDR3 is TGCGCCAGCAGCAATGTCGGTAGAGGGGGGGGGAACAATCAGCCCCAGCATTTT. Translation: CASSNVGRGGGNNQPQHF.

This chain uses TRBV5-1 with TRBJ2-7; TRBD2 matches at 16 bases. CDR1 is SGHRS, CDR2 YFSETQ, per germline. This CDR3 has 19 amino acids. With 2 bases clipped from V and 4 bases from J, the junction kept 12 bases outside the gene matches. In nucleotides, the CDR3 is TGCGCCAGCAGCTTATCCGGGACTAGCGGGAGGGCCAATGTTTACGAGCAGTACTTC. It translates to CASSLSGTSGRANVYEQYF.

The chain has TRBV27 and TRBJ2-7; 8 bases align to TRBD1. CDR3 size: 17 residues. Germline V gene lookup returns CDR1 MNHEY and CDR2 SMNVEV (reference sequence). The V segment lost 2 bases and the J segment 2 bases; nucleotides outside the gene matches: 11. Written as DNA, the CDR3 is TGTGCCAGCAGTTTAGAACTAGACAGGGGCGGCCCCTACGAGCAGTACTTC. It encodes CASSLELDRGGPYEQYF.

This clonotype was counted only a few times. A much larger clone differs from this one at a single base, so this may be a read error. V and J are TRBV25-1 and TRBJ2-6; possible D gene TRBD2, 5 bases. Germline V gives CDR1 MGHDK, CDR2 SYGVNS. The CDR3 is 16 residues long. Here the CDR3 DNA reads TGTGCCGGCAGTGAAGGAGGCAGCTCTGGGGCCAACGTCCTGACTTTC. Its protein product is CAGSEGGSSGANVLTF.

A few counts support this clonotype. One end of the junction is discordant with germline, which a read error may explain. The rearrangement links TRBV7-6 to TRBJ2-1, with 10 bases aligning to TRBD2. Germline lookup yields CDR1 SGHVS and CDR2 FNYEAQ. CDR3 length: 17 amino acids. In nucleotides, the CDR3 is TGTGCCTGCAGCTTTCTCAGCGGGGGGGCTCGCTACAATGAGCAGTTCTTC. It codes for CACSFLSGGARYNEQFF.

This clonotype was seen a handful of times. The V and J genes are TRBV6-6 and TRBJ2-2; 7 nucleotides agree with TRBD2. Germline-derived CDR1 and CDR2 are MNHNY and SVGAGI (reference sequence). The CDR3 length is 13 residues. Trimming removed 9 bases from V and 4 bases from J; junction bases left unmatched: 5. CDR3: CARRLALTGELFF. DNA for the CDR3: TGTGCCAGAAGACTAGCCCTCACCGGGGAGCTGTTTTTT.

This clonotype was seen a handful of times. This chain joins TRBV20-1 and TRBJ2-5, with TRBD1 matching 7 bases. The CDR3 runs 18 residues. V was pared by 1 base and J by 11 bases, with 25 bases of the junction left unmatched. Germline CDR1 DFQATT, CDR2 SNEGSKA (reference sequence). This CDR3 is CSARVAPHRGEVIPTQYF. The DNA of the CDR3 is TGCAGTGCTAGAGTTGCCCCCCACAGGGGCGAGGTCATCCCAACGCAGTACTTC.

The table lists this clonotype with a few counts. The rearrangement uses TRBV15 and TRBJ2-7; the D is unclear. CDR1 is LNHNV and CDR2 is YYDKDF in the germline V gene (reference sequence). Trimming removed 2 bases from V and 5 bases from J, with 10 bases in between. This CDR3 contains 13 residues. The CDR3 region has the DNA TGTGCCACCAGCAGACAGAACCGAGACGAGCAGTACTTC. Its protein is CATSRQNRDEQYF.

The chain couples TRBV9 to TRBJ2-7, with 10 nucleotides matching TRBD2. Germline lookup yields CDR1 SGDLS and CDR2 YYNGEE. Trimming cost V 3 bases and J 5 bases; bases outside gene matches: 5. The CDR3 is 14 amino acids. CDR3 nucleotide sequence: TGTGCCAGCAGCGCAAGCGGGAGGGCCGACGAGCAGTACTTC. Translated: CASSASGRADEQYF.

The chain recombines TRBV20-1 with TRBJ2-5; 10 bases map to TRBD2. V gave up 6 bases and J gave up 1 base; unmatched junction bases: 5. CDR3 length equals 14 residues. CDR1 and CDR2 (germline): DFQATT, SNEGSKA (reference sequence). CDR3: CSAQRTSGQETQYF. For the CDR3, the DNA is TGCAGTGCCCAAAGGACTAGCGGCCAAGAGACCCAGTACTTC.

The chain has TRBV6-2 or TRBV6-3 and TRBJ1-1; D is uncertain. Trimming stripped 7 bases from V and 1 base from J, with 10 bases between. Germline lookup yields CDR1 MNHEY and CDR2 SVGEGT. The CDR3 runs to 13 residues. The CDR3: CASTLDANTEAFF. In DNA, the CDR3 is TGTGCCAGCACCCTAGACGCGAACACTGAAGCTTTCTTT.

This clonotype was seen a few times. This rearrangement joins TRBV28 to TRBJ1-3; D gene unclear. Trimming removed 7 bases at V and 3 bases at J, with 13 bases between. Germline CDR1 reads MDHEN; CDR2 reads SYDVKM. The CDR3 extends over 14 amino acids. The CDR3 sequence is CASKTRVFGNTIYF. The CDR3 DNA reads TGTGCCAGCAAGACAAGGGTCTTTGGAAACACCATATATTTT.

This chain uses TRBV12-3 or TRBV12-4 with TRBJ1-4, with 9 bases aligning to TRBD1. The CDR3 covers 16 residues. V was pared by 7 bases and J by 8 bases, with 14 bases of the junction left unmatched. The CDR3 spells CASTHATGGAGEKLFF. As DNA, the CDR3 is TGTGCCAGCACTCATGCAACAGGGGGCGCTGGGGAAAAACTGTTTTTT.

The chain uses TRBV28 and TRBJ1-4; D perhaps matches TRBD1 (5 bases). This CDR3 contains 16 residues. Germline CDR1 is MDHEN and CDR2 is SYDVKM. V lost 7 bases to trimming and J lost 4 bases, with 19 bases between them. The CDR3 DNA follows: TGTGCCAGCACCTCGGGGACCTGGTTTAGTAATGAAAAACTGTTTTTT. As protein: CASTSGTWFSNEKLFF.

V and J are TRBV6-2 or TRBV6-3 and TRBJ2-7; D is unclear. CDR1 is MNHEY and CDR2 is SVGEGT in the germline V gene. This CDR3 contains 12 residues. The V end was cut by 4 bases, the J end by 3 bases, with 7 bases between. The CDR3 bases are TGTGCCAGCAGTTGGCGGAGCTACGAGCAGTACTTC. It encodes CASSWRSYEQYF.

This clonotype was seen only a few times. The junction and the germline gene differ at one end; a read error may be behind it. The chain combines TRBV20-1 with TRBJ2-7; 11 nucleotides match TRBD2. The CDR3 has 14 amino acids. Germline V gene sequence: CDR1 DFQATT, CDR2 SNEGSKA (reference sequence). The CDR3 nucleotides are TGCGGTGCTAGAGCAGGGACTAGCGGTTACGAGCAGTACTTC. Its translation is CGARAGTSGYEQYF.

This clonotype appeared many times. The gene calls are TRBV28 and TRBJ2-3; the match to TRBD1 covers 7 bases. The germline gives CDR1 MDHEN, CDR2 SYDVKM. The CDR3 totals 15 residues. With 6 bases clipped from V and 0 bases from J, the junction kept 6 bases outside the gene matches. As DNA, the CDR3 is TGTGCCAGCAGCCTTGGGACAGTTAGCACAGATACGCAGTATTTT. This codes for CASSLGTVSTDTQYF.

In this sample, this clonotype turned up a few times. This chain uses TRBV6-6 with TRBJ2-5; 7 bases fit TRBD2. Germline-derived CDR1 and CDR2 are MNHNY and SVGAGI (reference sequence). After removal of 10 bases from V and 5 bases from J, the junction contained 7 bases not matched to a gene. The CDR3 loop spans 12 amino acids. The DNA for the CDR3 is TGTGCCACCCGAGGGAGGGAGGAGACCCAGTACTTC. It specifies CATRGREETQYF.

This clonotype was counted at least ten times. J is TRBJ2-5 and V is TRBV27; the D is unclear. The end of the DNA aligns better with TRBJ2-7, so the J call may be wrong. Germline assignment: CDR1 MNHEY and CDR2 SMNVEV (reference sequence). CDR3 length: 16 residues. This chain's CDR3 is CASSPHTDRFPYEQYF. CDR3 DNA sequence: TGTGCCAGCAGTCCACATACCGACCGTTTCCCTTACGAGCAGTACTTC.

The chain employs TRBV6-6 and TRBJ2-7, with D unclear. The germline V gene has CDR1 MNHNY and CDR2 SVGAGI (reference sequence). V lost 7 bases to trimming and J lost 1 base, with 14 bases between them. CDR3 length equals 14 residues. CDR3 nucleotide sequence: TGTGCCAGCAACGGTGGCAGCCTTTCCTACGAGCAGTACTTC. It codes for CASNGGSLSYEQYF.

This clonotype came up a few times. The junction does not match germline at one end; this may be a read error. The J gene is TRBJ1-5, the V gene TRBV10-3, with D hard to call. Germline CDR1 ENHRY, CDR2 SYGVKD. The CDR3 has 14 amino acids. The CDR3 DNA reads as TGTGCCATCAGCGAGGCTAGTGTCAATCAACCCCAGCATTTT. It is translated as CAISEASVNQPQHF.

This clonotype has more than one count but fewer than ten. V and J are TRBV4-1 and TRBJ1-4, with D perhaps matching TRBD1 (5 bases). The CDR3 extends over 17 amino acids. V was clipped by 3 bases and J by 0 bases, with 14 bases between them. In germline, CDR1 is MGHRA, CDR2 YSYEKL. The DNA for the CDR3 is TGCGCCAGCAGCCATAACGACAGATTTACAACTAATGAAAAACTGTTTTTT. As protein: CASSHNDRFTTNEKLFF.

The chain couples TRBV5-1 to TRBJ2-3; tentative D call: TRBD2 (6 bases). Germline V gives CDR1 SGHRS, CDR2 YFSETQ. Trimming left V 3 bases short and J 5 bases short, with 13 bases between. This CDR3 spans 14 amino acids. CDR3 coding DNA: TGCGCCAGCAGCTCAACGGGGAGGATAGATACGCAGTATTTT. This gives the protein CASSSTGRIDTQYF.

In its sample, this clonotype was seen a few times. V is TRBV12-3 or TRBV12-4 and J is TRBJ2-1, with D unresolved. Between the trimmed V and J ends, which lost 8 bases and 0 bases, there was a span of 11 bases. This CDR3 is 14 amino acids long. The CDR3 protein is CASLSSSSYNEQFF. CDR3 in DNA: TGTGCCAGCCTTTCATCCAGCTCCTACAATGAGCAGTTCTTC.

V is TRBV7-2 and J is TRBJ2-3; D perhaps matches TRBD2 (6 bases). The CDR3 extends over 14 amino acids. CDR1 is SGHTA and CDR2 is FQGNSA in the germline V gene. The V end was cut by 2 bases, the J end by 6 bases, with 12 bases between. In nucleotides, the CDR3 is TGTGCCAGCAGCTTAAGTTATCGGGAGGATACGCAGTATTTT. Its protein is CASSLSYREDTQYF.

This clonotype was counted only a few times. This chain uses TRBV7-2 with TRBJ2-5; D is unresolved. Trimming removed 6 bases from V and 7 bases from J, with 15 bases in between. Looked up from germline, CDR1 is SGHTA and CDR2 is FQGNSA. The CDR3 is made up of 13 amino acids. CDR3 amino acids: CASSERGFGTQYF. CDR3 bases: TGTGCCAGCAGTGAGAGAGGATTTGGGACCCAGTACTTC.

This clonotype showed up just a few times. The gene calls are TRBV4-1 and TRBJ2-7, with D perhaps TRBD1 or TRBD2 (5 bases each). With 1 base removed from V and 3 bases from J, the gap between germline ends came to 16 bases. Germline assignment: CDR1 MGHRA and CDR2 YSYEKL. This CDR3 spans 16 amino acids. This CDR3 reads CASSQGSVGDLYEQYF. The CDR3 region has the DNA TGCGCCAGCAGCCAAGGGTCTGTCGGGGACCTCTACGAGCAGTACTTC.

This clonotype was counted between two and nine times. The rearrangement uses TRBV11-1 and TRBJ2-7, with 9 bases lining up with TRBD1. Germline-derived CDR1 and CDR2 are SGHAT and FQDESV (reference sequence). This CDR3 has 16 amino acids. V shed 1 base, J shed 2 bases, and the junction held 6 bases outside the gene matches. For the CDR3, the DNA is TGTGCCAGCAGCTTAGTCTCCGGGACAGGGACCTACGAGCAGTACTTC. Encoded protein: CASSLVSGTGTYEQYF.